What follows are 6 T cell receptor beta chains derived from one specimen sequenced in a study of blood T cell repertoires in COVID-19. Libraries were prepared by immunoSEQ multiplex PCR; TCRdb keeps only in-frame clonotypes and omits some of them. The sample contains under 350,000 clones, roughly 86% of which appear only once. Sequenced sample: peripheral blood. The receptors were gathered from a man aged 18 to 30 with active or convalescent COVID-19.

The rearrangement joins TRBV2 to TRBJ1-6; a weak D match, TRBD1 (6 bases). Germline V CDR1 and CDR2: SNHLY, FYNNEI. V lost 6 bases to trimming and J lost 4 bases, with 7 bases between them. This CDR3 is 13 amino acids long. CDR3 in DNA: TGTGCCAGCAGGGACAGTTATAATTCACCCCTCCACTTT. Amino acids: CASRDSYNSPLHF.

This chain links TRBV24-1 with TRBJ2-1, with TRBD2 matching 7 bases. Unmatched junction bases numbered 9, after V lost 3 bases and J lost 8 bases. CDR3 length equals 15 residues. The V gene's germline CDR1 is KGHDR and CDR2 SFDVKD. This CDR3 reads CATSDGTFGGDEQFF. The CDR3 bases are TGTGCCACCAGTGATGGGACCTTTGGGGGGGATGAGCAGTTCTTC.

The CDR3 DNA is TGTGCCAGCAGCCAAGCCCAGGGAAACAATCAGCCCCAGCATTTT. This codes for CASSQAQGNNQPQHF. This sequence joins TRBV4-2 and TRBJ1-5, with D tentatively TRBD1 (5 bases). V lost 1 base and J 3 bases, leaving 10 bases between the germline ends. The CDR3 loop spans 15 amino acids. The V gene's germline CDR1 is LGHNA and CDR2 YNFKEQ.

This chain uses TRBV6-2 or TRBV6-3 with TRBJ2-7; D not certain. The CDR3 spans 11 residues. The germline gives CDR1 MNHEY, CDR2 SVGEGT. V shed 5 bases and J shed 2 bases, with 4 bases lying between them. The CDR3 DNA sequence: TGTGCCAGCAGTGCGGCCTACGAGCAGTACTTC. This translates into CASSAAYEQYF.

V gene TRBV7-9 combines with J gene TRBJ1-1, with D hard to call. Germline CDR1 and CDR2: SEHNR and FQNEAQ (reference sequence). This CDR3 is 13 amino acids long. Trimming took 0 bases from V and 3 from J, leaving 5 bases between them. CDR3 region: CASSLAGDTEAFF. CDR3 DNA sequence: TGTGCCAGCAGCTTAGCCGGAGACACTGAAGCTTTCTTT.

The chain carries TRBV19 and TRBJ2-7; 10 bases align to TRBD1. The CDR3 has 14 residues. V shed 5 bases, J shed 6 bases, and the junction held 7 bases outside the gene matches. In germline, CDR1 is LNHDA, CDR2 SQIVND (reference sequence). The CDR3 sequence: CASSSVTGGGEQYF. In nucleotides, the CDR3 is TGTGCCAGTAGTTCAGTGACAGGGGGCGGCGAGCAGTACTTC. Full variable domain (outside the CDR3, taken from reference TRBV19 and TRBJ2-7): DGGITQSPKYLFRKEGQNVTLSCEQNLNHDAMYWYRQDPGQGLRLIYYSQIVNDFQKGDIAEGYSVSREKKESFPLTVTSAQKNPTAFYLCASSSVTGGGEQYFGPGTRLTVT.